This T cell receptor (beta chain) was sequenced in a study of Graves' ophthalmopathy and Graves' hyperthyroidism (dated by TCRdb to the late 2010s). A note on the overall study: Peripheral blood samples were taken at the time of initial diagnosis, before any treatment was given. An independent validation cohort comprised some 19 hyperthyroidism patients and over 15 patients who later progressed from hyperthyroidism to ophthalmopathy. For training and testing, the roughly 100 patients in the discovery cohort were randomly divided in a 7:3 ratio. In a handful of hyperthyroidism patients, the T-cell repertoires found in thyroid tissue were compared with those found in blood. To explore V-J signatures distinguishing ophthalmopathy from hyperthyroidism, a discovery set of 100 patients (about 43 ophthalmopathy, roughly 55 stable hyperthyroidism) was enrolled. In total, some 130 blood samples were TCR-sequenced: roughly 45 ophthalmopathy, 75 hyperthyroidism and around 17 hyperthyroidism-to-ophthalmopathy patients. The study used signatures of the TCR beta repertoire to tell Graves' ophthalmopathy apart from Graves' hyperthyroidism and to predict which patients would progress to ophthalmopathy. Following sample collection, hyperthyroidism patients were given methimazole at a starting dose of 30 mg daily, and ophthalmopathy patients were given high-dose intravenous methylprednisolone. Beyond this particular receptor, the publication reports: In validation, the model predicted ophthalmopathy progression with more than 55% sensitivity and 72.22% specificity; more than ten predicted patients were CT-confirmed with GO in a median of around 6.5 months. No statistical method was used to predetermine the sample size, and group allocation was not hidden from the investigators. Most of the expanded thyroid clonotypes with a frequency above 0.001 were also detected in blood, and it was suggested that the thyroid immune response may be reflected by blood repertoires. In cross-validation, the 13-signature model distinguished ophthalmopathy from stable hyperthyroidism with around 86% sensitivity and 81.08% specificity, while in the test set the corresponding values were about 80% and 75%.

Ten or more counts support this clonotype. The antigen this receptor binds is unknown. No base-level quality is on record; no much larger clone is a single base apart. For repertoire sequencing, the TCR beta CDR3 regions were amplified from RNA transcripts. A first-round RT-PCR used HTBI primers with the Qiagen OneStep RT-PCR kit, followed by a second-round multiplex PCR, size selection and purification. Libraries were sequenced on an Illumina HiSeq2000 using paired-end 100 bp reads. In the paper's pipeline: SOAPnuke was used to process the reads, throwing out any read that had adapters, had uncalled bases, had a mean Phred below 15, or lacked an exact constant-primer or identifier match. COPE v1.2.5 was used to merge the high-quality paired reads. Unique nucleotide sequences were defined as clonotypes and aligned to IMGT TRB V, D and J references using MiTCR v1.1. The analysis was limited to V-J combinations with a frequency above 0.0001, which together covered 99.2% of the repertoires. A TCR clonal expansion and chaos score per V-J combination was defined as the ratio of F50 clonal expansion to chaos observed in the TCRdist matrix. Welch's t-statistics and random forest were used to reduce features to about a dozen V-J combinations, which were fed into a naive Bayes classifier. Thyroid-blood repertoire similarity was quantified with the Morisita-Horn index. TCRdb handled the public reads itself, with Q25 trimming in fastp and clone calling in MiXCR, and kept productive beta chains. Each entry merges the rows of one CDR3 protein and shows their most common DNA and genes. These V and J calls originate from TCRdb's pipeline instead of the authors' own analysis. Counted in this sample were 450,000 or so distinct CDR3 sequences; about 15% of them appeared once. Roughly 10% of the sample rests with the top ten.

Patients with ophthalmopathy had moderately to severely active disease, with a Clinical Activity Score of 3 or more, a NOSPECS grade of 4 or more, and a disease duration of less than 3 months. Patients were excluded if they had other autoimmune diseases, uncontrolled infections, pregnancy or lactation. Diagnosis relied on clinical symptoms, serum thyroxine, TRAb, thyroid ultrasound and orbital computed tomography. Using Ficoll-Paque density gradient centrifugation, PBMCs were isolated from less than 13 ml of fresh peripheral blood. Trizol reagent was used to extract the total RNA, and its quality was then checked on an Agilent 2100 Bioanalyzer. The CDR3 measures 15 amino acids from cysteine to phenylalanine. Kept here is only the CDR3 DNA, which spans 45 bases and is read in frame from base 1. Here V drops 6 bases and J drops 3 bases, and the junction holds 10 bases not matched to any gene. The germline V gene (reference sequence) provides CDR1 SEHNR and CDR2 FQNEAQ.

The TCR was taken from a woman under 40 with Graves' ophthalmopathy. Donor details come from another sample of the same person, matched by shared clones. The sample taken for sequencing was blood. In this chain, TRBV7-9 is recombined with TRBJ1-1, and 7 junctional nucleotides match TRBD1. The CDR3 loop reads CASRGTDSRYTEAFF. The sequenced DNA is TGTGCCAGCAGGGGGACAGATTCTCGATACACTGAAGCTTTCTTT.